This TCR beta chain came from a study of blood T cell repertoires in COVID-19. Study overall: Some COVID-19 samples were acute and others convalescent; all came from the United States, Italy and Spain. PBMCs, B-cell-depleted T cells, or T cells were the source of the cDNA or gDNA that made up the material.

Produced via immunoSEQ multiplex PCR; TCRdb's table is partial and in-frame only. The sample contains about 260,000 clones, about 90% of which appear only once. The length of the CDR3 is 14 residues. The germline V gene encodes CDR1 SGHTA and CDR2 FQGNSA. Trimming cost V 2 bases and J 7 bases, with 15 bases left between them. The rearrangement joins TRBV7-2 to TRBJ2-7, with D hard to call. This receptor was identified in a woman in her forties or fifties with acute or convalescent COVID-19. What was sequenced was peripheral blood. CDR3 protein: CASSLSSSKLEQYF. CDR3 DNA sequence: TGTGCCAGCAGCTTATCCTCTAGTAAGTTGGAGCAGTACTTC.